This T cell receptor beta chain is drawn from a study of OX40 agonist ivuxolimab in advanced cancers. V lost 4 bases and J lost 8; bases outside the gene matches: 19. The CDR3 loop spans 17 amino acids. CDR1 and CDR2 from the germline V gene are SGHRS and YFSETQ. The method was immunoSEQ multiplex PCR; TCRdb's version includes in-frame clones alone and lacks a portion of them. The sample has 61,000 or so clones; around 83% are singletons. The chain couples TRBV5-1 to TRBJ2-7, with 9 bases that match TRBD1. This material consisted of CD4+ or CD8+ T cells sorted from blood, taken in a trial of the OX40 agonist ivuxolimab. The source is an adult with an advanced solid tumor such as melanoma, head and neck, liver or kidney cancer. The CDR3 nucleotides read TGCGCCAGCAGCCCATTTGGCCCCGGACAGGGGCTCTCGAAGCAGTACTTC. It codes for CASSPFGPGQGLSKQYF.